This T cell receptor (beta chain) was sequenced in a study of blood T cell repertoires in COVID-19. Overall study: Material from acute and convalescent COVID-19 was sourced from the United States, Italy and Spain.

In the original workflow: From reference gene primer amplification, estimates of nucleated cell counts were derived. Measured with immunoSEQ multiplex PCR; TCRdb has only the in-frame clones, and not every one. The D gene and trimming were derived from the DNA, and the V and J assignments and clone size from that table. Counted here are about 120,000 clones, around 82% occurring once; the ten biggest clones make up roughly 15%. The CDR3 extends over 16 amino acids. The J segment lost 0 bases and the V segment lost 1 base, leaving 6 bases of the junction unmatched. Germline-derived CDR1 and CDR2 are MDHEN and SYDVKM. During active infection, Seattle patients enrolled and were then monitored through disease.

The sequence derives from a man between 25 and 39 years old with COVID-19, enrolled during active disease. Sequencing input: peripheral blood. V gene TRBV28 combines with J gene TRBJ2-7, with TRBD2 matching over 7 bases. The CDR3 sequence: CASSLSLAVSSYEQYF. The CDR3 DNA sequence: TGTGCCAGCAGTTTATCCCTAGCGGTTAGCTCCTACGAGCAGTACTTC. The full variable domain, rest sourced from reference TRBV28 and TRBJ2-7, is DVKVTQSSRYLVKRTGEKVFLECVQDMDHENMFWYRQDPGLGLRLIYFSYDVKMKEKGDIPEGYSVSREKKERFSLILESASTNQTSMYLCASSLSLAVSSYEQYFGPGTRLTVT.